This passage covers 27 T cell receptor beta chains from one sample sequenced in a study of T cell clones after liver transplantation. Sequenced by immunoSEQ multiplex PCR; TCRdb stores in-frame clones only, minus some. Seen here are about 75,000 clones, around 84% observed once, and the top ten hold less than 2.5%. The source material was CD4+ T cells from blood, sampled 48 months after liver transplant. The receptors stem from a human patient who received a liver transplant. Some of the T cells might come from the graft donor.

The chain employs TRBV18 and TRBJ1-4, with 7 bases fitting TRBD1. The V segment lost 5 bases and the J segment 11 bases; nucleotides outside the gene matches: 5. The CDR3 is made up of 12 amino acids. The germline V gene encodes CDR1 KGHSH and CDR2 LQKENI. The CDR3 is CASSRDREKLFF. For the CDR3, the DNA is TGTGCCAGCTCAAGAGACAGGGAGAAACTGTTTTTT.

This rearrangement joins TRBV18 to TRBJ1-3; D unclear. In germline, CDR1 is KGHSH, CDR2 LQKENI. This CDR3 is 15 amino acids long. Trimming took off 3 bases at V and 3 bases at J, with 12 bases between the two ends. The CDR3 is CASSPSATRGNTIYF. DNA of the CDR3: TGTGCCAGCTCACCTTCAGCCACCCGTGGAAACACCATATATTTT.

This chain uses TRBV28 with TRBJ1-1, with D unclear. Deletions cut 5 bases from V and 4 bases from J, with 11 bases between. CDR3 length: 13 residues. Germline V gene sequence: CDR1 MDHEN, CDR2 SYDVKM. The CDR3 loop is CASSLRAATEAFF. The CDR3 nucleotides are TGTGCCAGCAGTCTTAGAGCGGCCACTGAAGCTTTCTTT.

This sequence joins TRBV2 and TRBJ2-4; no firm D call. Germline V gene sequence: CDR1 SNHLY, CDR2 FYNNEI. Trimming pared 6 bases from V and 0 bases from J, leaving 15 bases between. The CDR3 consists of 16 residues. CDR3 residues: CASRKGNNLAKNIQYF. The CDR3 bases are TGTGCCAGCAGAAAAGGAAACAATTTAGCCAAAAACATTCAGTACTTC. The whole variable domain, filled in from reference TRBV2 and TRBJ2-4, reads EPEVTQTPSHQVTQMGQEVILRCVPISNHLYFYWYRQILGQKVEFLVSFYNNEISEKSEIFDDQFSVERPDGSNFTLKIRSTKLEDSAMYFCASRKGNNLAKNIQYFGAGTRLSVL.

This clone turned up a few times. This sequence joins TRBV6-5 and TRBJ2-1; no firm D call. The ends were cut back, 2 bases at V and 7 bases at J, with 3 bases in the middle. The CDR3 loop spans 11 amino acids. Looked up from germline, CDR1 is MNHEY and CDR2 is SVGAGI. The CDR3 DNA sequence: TGTGCCAGCAGTTACGGGAATGAGCAGTTCTTC. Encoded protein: CASSYGNEQFF.

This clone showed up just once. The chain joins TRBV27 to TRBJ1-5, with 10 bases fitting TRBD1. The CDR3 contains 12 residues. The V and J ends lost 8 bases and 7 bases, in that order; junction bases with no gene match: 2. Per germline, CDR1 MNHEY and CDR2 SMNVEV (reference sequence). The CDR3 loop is CASRTGGQPQHF. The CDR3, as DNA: TGTGCCAGCCGGACAGGGGGGCAGCCCCAGCATTTT.

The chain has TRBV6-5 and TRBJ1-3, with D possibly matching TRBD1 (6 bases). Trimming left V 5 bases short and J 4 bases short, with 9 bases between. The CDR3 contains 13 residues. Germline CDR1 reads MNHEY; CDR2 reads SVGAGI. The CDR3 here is CASSMDSGNTIYF. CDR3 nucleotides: TGTGCCAGCAGTATGGACAGCGGAAACACCATATATTTT.

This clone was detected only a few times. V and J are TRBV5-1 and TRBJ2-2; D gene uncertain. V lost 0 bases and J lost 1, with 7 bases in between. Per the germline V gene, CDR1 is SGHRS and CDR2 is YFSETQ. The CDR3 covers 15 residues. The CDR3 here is CASSLGHLNTGELFF. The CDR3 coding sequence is TGCGCCAGCAGCTTGGGACACCTGAACACCGGGGAGCTGTTTTTT.

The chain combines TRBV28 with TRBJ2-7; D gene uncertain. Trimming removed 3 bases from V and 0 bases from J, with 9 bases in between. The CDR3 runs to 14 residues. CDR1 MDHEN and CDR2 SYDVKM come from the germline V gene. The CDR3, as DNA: TGTGCCAGCAGTTTTAAGGGAAGCTCCTACGAGCAGTACTTC. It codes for CASSFKGSSYEQYF.

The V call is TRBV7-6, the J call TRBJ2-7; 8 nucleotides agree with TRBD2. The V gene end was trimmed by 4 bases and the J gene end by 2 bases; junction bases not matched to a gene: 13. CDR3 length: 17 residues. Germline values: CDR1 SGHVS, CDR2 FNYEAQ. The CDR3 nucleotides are TGTGCCAGCAGCTCGGGGGCGGGGGGACACCTAACCTACGAGCAGTACTTC. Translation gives CASSSGAGGHLTYEQYF.

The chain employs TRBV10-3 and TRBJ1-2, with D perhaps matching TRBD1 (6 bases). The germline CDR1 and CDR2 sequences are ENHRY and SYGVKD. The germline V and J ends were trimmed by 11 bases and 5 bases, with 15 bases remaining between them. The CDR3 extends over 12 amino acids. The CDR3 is CAAQGIEYGYTF. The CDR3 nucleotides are TGTGCCGCGCAGGGGATAGAGTATGGCTACACCTTC.

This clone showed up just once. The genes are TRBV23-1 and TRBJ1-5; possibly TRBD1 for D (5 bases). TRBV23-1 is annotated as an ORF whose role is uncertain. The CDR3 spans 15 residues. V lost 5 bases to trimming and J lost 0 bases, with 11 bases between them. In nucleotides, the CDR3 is TGCGCCAGCAGTTCTCGACAGACTAGCAATCAGCCCCAGCATTTT. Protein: CASSSRQTSNQPQHF.

DNA of the CDR3: TGTGCCAGCACAATTACGGGAGAGACCCAGTACTTC. This gives the protein CASTITGETQYF. The chain links TRBV28 to TRBJ2-5; D is unresolved. The CDR3 sequence is 12 residues long. Germline V gene data show CDR1 as MDHEN and CDR2 as SYDVKM. V lost 7 bases to trimming and J lost 4 bases, with 10 bases between them.

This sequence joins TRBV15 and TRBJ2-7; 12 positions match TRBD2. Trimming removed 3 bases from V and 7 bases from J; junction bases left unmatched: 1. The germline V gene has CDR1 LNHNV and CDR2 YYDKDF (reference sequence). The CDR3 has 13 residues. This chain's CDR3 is CATSSGLAGEQYF. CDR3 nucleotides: TGTGCCACCAGCAGCGGACTAGCGGGAGAGCAGTACTTC.

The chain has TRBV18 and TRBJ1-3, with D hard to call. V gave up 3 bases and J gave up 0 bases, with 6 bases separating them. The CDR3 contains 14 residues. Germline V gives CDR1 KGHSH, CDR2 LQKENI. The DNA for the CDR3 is TGTGCCAGCTCACCTGACATCTCTGGAAACACCATATATTTT. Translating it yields CASSPDISGNTIYF.

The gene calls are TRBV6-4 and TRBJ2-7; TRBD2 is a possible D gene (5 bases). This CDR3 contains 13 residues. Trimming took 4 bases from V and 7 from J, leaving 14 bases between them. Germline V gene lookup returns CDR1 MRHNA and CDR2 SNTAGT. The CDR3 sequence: CASSVEGTGEQYF. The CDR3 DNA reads TGTGCCAGCAGTGTCGAGGGAACGGGTGAGCAGTACTTC.

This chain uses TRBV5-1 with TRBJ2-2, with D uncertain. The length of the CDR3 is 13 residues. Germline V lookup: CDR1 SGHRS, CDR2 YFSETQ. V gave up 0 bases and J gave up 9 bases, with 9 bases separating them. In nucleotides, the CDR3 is TGCGCCAGCAGCTTGGGGGGAACGCGGGAGCTGTTTTTT. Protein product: CASSLGGTRELFF. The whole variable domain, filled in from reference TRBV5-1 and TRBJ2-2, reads KAGVTQTPRYLIKTRGQQVTLSCSPISGHRSVSWYQQTPGQGLQFLFEYFSETQRNKGNFPGRFSGRQFSNSRSEMNVSTLELGDSALYLCASSLGGTRELFFGEGSRLTVL.

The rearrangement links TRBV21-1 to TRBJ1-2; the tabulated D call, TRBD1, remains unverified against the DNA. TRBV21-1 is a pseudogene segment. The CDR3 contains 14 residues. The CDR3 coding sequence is TGTGCCAGCAGAGGGACAGGGGGCACTTGTGGCTACACCTTC. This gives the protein CASRGTGGTCGYTF.

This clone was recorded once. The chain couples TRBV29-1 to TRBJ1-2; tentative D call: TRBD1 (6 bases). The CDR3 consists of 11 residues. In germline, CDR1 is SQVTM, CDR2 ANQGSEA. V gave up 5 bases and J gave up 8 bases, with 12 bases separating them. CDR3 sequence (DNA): TGCAGCGTTAATCAGGGGATCGGCTACACCTTC. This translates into CSVNQGIGYTF.

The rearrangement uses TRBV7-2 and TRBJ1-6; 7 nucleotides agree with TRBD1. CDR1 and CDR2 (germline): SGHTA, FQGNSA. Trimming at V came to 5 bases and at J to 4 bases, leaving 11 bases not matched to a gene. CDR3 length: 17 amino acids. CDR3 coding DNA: TGTGCCAGCAGCCGCTATCCCCCGGGACAGTATAATTCACCCCTCCACTTT. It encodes CASSRYPPGQYNSPLHF. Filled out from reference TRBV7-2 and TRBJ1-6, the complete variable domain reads GAGVSQSPSNKVTEKGKDVELRCDPISGHTALYWYRQSLGQGLEFLIYFQGNSAPDKSGLPSDRFSAERTGGSVSTLTIQRTQQEDSAVYLCASSRYPPGQYNSPLHFGNGTRLTVT.

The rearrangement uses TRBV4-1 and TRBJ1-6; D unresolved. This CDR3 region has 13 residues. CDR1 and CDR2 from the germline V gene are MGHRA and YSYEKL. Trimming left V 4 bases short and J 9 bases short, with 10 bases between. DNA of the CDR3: TGCGCCAGCAGCCTTCCCGGCGGTTCACCCCTCCACTTT. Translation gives CASSLPGGSPLHF.

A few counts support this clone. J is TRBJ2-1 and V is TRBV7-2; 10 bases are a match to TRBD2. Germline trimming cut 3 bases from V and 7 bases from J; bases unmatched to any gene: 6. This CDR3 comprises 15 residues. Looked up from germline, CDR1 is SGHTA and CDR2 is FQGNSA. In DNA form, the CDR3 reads TGTGCCAGCAGCTTCAGCGGGGGGGCCGGGAATGAGCAGTTCTTC. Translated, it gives CASSFSGGAGNEQFF.

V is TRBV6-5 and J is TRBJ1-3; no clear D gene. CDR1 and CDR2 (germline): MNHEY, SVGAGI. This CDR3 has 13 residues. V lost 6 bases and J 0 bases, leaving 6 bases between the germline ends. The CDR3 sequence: CASRLGSGNTIYF. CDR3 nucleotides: TGTGCCAGCAGACTCGGCTCTGGAAACACCATATATTTT.

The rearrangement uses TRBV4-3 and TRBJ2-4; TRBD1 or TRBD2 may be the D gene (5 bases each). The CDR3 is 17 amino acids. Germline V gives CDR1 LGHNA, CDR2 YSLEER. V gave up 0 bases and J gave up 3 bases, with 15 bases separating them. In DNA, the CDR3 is TGCGCCAGCAGCCAAGACTGGGGGAATCTGCTCAAAAACATTCAGTACTTC. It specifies CASSQDWGNLLKNIQYF.

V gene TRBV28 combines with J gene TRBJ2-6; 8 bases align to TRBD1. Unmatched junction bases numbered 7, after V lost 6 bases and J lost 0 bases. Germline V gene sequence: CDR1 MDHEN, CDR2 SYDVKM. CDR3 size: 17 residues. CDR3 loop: CASRGLTGGSGANVLTF. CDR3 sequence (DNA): TGTGCCAGCAGGGGATTAACAGGGGGCTCTGGGGCCAACGTCCTGACTTTC.

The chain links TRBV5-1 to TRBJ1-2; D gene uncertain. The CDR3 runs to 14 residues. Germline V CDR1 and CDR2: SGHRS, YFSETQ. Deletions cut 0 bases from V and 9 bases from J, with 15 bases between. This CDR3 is CASSLAESSSRYTF. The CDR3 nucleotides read TGCGCCAGCAGCTTGGCCGAGAGCTCAAGTCGCTACACCTTC.

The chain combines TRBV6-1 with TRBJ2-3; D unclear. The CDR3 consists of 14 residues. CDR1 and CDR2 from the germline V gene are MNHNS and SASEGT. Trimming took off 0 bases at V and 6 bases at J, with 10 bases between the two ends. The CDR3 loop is CASSEAWPADTQYF. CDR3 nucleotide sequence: TGTGCCAGCAGTGAAGCATGGCCGGCCGATACGCAGTATTTT.